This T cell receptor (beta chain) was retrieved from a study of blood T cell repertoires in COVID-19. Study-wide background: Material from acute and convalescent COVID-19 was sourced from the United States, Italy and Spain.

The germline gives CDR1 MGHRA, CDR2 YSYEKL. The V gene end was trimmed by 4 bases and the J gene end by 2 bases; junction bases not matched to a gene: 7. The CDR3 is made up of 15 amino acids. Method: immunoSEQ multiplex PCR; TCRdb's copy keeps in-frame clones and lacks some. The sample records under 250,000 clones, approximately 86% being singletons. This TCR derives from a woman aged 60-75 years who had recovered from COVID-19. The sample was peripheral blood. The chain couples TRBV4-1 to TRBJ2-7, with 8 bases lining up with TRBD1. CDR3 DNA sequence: TGCGCCAGCAGCCTTGCCCCGGGACAGGCCTACGAGCAGTACTTC. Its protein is CASSLAPGQAYEQYF.